The 26 T cell receptor beta chains listed next were all sequenced from one sample in a study of response to subunit inactivated influenza vaccine. TCRdb passed the RT-PCR reads through MiXCR, listing each CDR3 protein once. The sample lists 200,000 to 250,000 distinct CDR3 sequences, 12% occurring once. The sample in question was non-naive T cells sorted from PBMCs, obtained approximately 15 days before vaccination. Source of these receptors: a man in his forties or fifties who received an inactivated influenza vaccine.

This clonotype was seen ten or more times. The chain has TRBV4-2 and TRBJ1-6, with D unclear. Trimming stripped 3 bases from V and 7 bases from J, with 4 bases between. The CDR3 loop spans 12 amino acids. Germline V lookup: CDR1 LGHNA, CDR2 YNFKEQ. CDR3 protein: CASSHENSPLHF. CDR3 bases: TGTGCCAGCAGCCACGAGAATTCACCCCTCCACTTT.

This clonotype was detected a few times. The chain recombines TRBV20-1 with TRBJ2-1; D is perhaps TRBD1 (6 bases). The length of the CDR3 is 16 residues. Between the trimmed V and J ends, which lost 0 bases and 5 bases, there was a span of 17 bases. Per germline, CDR1 DFQATT and CDR2 SNEGSKA (reference sequence). CDR3 loop: CSARDLRGSMDNEQFF. CDR3 DNA: TGCAGTGCTAGAGACCTCAGGGGCTCTATGGACAATGAGCAGTTCTTC.

The CDR3 nucleotides read TGTGCCAGCAGTTACTCTCAGGGAAGAGGCTATGGCTACACCTTC. This translates into CASSYSQGRGYGYTF. This chain joins TRBV6-5 and TRBJ1-2; maybe TRBD1 (5 bases). Germline V gene sequence: CDR1 MNHEY, CDR2 SVGAGI. CDR3 length equals 15 residues. V lost 0 bases and J lost 4, with 12 bases in between.

A few counts support this clonotype. The chain couples TRBV6-1 to TRBJ2-7; D ambiguous. The CDR3 consists of 13 residues. Looked up from germline, CDR1 is MNHNS and CDR2 is SASEGT. V lost 6 bases and J lost 6, with 15 bases in between. The CDR3 spells CASRLHGTAEQYF. CDR3 bases: TGTGCCAGCAGACTACACGGAACCGCCGAGCAGTACTTC.

This clonotype has a count of ten or more. The chain recombines TRBV28 with TRBJ2-1; 7 bases map to TRBD2. CDR1 MDHEN and CDR2 SYDVKM come from the germline V gene. Germline trimming cut 7 bases from V and 1 base from J; bases unmatched to any gene: 7. This CDR3 is built from 15 residues. The CDR3 DNA is TGTGCCAGCATGGGAGGGGCTGGGTCCTACAATGAGCAGTTCTTC. Translation gives CASMGGAGSYNEQFF.

This clonotype has at least ten counts. The CDR3 nucleotides read TGCAGCGTATCGCCGGGACTAAGCTCCTACAATGAGCAGTTCTTC. Translating it yields CSVSPGLSSYNEQFF. The chain is built from TRBV29-1 and TRBJ2-1; 7 bases fit TRBD2. CDR3 size: 15 residues. J gave up 0 bases and V 6 bases, and 8 bases lay outside the gene matches. Germline values: CDR1 SQVTM, CDR2 ANQGSEA.

In this sample, this clonotype turned up many times. The V call is TRBV12-3 or TRBV12-4, the J call TRBJ2-7; D remains unclear. V lost 10 bases and J lost 1, with 11 bases in between. CDR3 length equals 12 residues. The DNA of the CDR3 is TGTGCCACCGCCGAAGGGTCCTACGAGCAGTACTTC. Protein sequence: CATAEGSYEQYF.

Only a few counts were recorded for this clonotype. The chain is built from TRBV4-1 and TRBJ2-3; D is perhaps TRBD1 (5 bases). The CDR3 runs 13 residues. The V end lost 0 bases, the J end lost 10 bases, and 11 bases lay between the germline ends. Looked up from germline, CDR1 is MGHRA and CDR2 is YSYEKL. Here the CDR3 reads CASSQDPRAPQYF. Written as DNA, the CDR3 is TGCGCCAGCAGCCAAGATCCCAGGGCCCCGCAGTATTTT.

The V call is TRBV20-1, the J call TRBJ1-2, with D maybe TRBD1 (6 bases). The germline V and J ends were trimmed by 0 bases and 4 bases, with 15 bases remaining between them. This CDR3 spans 15 amino acids. CDR1 is DFQATT and CDR2 is SNEGSKA in the germline V gene (reference sequence). CDR3 nucleotide sequence: TGCAGTGCTAGAGATGATTATGGGGGCGTCTATGGCTACACCTTC. Residues: CSARDDYGGVYGYTF.

The chain recombines TRBV7-2 with TRBJ1-6, with D unclear. Germline CDR1 reads SGHTA; CDR2 reads FQGNSA. Trimming left V 5 bases short and J 1 base short, with 9 bases between. The CDR3 length is 15 residues. DNA of the CDR3: TGTGCCAGCAGCCCCGGAGGTTCCTATAATTCACCCCTCCACTTT. This sequence encodes CASSPGGSYNSPLHF.

The CDR3 loop is CASSPTWGGETQYF. In DNA form, the CDR3 reads TGTGCCAGCAGCCCAACGTGGGGGGGCGAGACCCAGTACTTC. The chain links TRBV7-6 to TRBJ2-5, with a weak D call TRBD2 (7 bases). V lost 5 bases to trimming and J lost 5 bases, with 15 bases between them. This CDR3 contains 14 residues. The germline V gene has CDR1 SGHVS and CDR2 FNYEAQ.

This clonotype was recorded many times. The J gene is TRBJ2-6, the V gene TRBV29-1; D is uncertain. The V end lost 6 bases, the J end lost 0 bases, and 3 bases lay between the germline ends. This CDR3 comprises 12 residues. Germline V gene data show CDR1 as SQVTM and CDR2 as ANQGSEA. CDR3 sequence reads: CSVASGANVLTF. DNA for the CDR3: TGCAGCGTCGCCTCTGGGGCCAACGTCCTGACTTTC.

This clonotype was detected ten times or more. The gene calls are TRBV3-1 and TRBJ2-2; TRBD2 matches at 8 bases. The CDR3 extends over 16 amino acids. Germline V lookup: CDR1 LGHDT, CDR2 YNNKEL (reference sequence). After removal of 3 bases from V and 2 bases from J, the junction contained 5 bases not matched to a gene. The CDR3 reads CASSHSGTSNTGELFF. DNA of the CDR3: TGTGCCAGCAGCCACTCCGGGACTAGTAACACCGGGGAGCTGTTTTTT.

The CDR3 sequence is CASSQTFTGNTIYF. CDR3 DNA sequence: TGCGCCAGCAGCCAAACCTTTACTGGAAACACCATATATTTT. This sequence joins TRBV4-1 and TRBJ1-3; D unclear. Germline-derived CDR1 and CDR2 are MGHRA and YSYEKL. With 2 bases removed from V and 2 bases from J, the gap between germline ends came to 7 bases. The CDR3 totals 14 residues.

In its sample, this clonotype was seen many times. The chain joins TRBV29-1 to TRBJ2-1; either TRBD1 or TRBD2 may fit D (5 bases each). Germline-derived CDR1 and CDR2 are SQVTM and ANQGSEA. Trimming cost V 5 bases and J 13 bases, with 18 bases left between them. The CDR3 runs 12 residues. The CDR3 spells CSVQGTLHAQFF. The CDR3 region has the DNA TGCAGCGTTCAAGGGACGCTGCACGCCCAGTTCTTC.

This clonotype was seen more than once but under ten times. CDR3 sequence: CASSYPDGITTSGSSSYNEQFF. The CDR3 region has the DNA TGTGCCAGCAGTTATCCGGACGGGATTACGACTAGCGGGAGTAGCTCCTACAATGAGCAGTTCTTC. The V call is TRBV6-2 or TRBV6-3, the J call TRBJ2-1, with 12 bases aligning to TRBD2. V was clipped by 3 bases and J by 0 bases; unmatched bases: 18. The CDR3 has 22 amino acids. In germline, CDR1 is MNHEY, CDR2 SVGEGT.

The V gene is TRBV12-3 or TRBV12-4, the J gene TRBJ2-4; D may be TRBD1 or TRBD2 (6 bases each). The CDR3 consists of 12 residues. Trimming left V 5 bases short and J 11 bases short, with 13 bases between. This chain's CDR3 is CASSRGTFVQYF. The CDR3 DNA reads as TGTGCCAGCAGTAGGGGGACTTTCGTTCAGTACTTC.

As concerns this clonotype: One end of the junction varies from germline; a read error may be responsible. The chain recombines TRBV10-2 with TRBJ2-3, with D possibly TRBD2 on 5 matching bases. Germline V lookup: CDR1 WSHSY, CDR2 SAAADI. The CDR3 runs 16 residues. The DNA for the CDR3 is TGCGCCAGTACAATGGCCCAGAAACCTAGCAAAGATACGCAGTATTTT. This codes for CASTMAQKPSKDTQYF.

This clonotype was picked up many times. The chain uses TRBV12-3 or TRBV12-4 and TRBJ1-1, with 8 bases matching TRBD1. This CDR3 has 14 residues. Germline trimming cut 11 bases from V and 2 bases from J; bases unmatched to any gene: 10. This CDR3 is CAVRTGWANTEAFF. In nucleotides, the CDR3 is TGTGCCGTGCGGACAGGGTGGGCTAACACTGAAGCTTTCTTT.

This clonotype has just a few counts. The chain joins TRBV4-3 to TRBJ2-7; D perhaps matches TRBD2 (5 bases). Germline CDR1 is LGHNA and CDR2 is YSLEER. Trimming cost V 1 base and J 3 bases, with 10 bases left between them. This CDR3 has 14 amino acids. The CDR3 bases are TGCGCCAGCAGCCAAGGGACTCCCGGCTACGAGCAGTACTTC. Protein: CASSQGTPGYEQYF.

This clonotype has ten or more counts. V is TRBV6-1 and J is TRBJ2-1; the match to TRBD1 covers 10 bases. Germline CDR1 reads MNHNS; CDR2 reads SASEGT. There are 15 residues in the CDR3. V was pared by 5 bases and J by 6 bases, with 7 bases of the junction left unmatched. Here the CDR3 DNA reads TGTGCCAGCAGTCAACTGACAGGGGGCTCCAATGAGCAGTTCTTC. This gives the protein CASSQLTGGSNEQFF.

This chain uses TRBV5-1 with TRBJ2-2; D remains unclear. V was clipped by 2 bases and J by 6 bases, with 5 bases between them. The CDR3 consists of 12 residues. The V gene's germline CDR1 is SGHRS and CDR2 YFSETQ. CDR3 bases: TGCGCCAGCAGCTTTGACGCCGGGGAGCTGTTTTTT. Translated: CASSFDAGELFF.

The chain joins TRBV4-3 to TRBJ2-7; no definite D call. This CDR3 comprises 13 residues. Germline V lookup: CDR1 LGHNA, CDR2 YSLEER. V lost 2 bases and J 3 bases, leaving 8 bases between the germline ends. For the CDR3, the DNA is TGCGCCAGCAGCCAAAACCTCAACTACGAGCAGTACTTC. Protein sequence: CASSQNLNYEQYF.

For this clonotype: A much larger clone lies a single base off, so this may be a read error. The chain has TRBV5-1 and TRBJ2-1; 14 bases match TRBD2. The better agreement between TRBJ2-7 and the DNA end casts doubt on the J call. CDR3 size: 15 residues. CDR1 and CDR2 (germline): SGHRS, YFSETQ. In nucleotides, the CDR3 is TGCGCCAGCAGCTTGGGACTAGCGGGAGGGAGTGAGCAGTACTTC. Its translation is CASSLGLAGGSEQYF.

The chain's CDR3 is CASSEAGVSNEQFF. CDR3 DNA: TGCGCCAGCAGTGAGGCCGGGGTTAGTAATGAGCAGTTCTTC. V gene TRBV10-2 combines with J gene TRBJ2-1; possible D gene TRBD2, 5 bases. Germline V gene sequence: CDR1 WSHSY, CDR2 SAAADI. The V end was cut by 2 bases, the J end by 7 bases, with 12 bases between. CDR3 size: 14 residues.

This clonotype was recorded a few times. This chain joins TRBV20-1 and TRBJ1-5; D gene unclear. The germline CDR1 and CDR2 sequences are DFQATT and SNEGSKA (reference sequence). V gave up 1 base and J gave up 6 bases, with 10 bases separating them. CDR3 size: 13 residues. The CDR3 loop is CSARGSPGQPQHF. The CDR3, as DNA: TGCAGTGCTAGAGGGTCCCCTGGTCAGCCCCAGCATTTT.